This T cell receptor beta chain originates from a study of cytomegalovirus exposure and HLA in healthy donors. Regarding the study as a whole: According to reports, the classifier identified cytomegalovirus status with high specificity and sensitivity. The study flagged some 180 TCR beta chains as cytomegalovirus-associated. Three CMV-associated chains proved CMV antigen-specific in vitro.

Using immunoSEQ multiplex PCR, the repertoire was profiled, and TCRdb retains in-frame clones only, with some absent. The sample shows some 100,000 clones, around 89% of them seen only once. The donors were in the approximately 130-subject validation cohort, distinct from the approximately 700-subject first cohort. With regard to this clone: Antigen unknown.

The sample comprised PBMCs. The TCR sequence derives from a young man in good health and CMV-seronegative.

CDR3 region: CASSVGLVRTEAFF. In DNA form, the CDR3 reads TGTGCCAGCAGTGTGGGGCTGGTCCGCACTGAAGCTTTCTTT. The chain combines TRBV2 with TRBJ1-1; D may be TRBD1 (5 bases). Germline CDR1 is SNHLY and CDR2 is FYNNEI. V lost 4 bases, J lost 4 bases, and 13 bases lay in between. The CDR3 length is 14 residues.